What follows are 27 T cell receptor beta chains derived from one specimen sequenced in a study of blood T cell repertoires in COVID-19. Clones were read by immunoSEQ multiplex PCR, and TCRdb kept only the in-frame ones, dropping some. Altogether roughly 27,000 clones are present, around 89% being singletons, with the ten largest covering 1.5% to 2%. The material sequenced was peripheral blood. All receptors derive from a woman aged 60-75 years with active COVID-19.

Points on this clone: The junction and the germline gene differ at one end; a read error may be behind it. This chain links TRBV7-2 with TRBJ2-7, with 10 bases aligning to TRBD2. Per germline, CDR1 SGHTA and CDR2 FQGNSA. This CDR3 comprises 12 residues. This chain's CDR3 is CASSTQGTSVFF. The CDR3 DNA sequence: TGTGCCAGCAGCACCCAGGGGACTAGCGTTTTCTTC.

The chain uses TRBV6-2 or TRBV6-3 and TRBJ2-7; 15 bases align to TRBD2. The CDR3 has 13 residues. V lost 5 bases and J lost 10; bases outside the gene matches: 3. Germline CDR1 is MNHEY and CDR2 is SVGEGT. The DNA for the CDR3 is TGTGCCAGCAGTCCGGGACTAGCGGGAGGTCAGTACTTC. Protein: CASSPGLAGGQYF.

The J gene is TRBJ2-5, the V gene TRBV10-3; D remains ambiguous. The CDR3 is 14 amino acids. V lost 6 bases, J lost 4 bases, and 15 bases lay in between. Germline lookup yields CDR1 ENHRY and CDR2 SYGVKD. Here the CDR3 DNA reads TGTGCCATCAGCCTCTCCGGAGCAGCAGAGACCCAGTACTTC. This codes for CAISLSGAAETQYF.

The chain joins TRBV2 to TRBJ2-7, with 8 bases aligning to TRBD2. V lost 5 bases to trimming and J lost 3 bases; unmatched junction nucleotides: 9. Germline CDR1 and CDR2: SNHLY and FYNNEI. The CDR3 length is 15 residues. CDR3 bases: TGTGCCAGCAGTCTCCCGGGACTAGGCATCTACGAGCAGTACTTC. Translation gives CASSLPGLGIYEQYF.

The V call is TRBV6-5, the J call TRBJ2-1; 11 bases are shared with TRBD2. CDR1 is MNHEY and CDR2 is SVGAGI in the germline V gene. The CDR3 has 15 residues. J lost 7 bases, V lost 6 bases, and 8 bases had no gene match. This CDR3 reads CASRLIAGGPNEQFF. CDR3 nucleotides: TGTGCCAGCAGGCTAATAGCGGGAGGGCCGAATGAGCAGTTCTTC.

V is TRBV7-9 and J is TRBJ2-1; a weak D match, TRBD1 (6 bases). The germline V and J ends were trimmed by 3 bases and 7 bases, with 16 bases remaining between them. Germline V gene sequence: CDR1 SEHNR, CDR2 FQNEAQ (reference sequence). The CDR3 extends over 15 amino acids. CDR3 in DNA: TGTGCCAGCAGCTTCCGACAGGCCCTAGGGAATGAGCAGTTCTTC. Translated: CASSFRQALGNEQFF.

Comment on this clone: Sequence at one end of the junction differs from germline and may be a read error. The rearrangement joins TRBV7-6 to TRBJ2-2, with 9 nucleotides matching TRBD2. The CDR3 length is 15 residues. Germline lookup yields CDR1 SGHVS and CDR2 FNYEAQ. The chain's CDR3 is CASSIAGEPVGELFF. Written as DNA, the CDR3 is TGTGCCAGCAGCATAGCGGGAGAGCCCGTCGGGGAGCTGTTTTTT.

DNA of the CDR3: TGTGCCAGCAGTAACCCATTTGAGGGGGACAGCGCCTACGAGCAGTACTTC. It translates to CASSNPFEGDSAYEQYF. The chain recombines TRBV6-2 or TRBV6-3 with TRBJ2-7; 7 positions match TRBD1. V trimming: 5 bases; J trimming: 2 bases; junction bases outside the gene matches: 15. The length of the CDR3 is 17 residues. In germline, CDR1 is MNHEY, CDR2 SVGEGT.

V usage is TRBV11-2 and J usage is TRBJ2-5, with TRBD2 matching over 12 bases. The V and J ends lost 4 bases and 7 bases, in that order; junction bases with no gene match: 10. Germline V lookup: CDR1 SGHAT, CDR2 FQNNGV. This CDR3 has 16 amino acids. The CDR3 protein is CASSSLLAGGAVTQYF. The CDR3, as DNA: TGTGCCAGCAGCTCCTTACTAGCGGGAGGAGCGGTGACCCAGTACTTC.

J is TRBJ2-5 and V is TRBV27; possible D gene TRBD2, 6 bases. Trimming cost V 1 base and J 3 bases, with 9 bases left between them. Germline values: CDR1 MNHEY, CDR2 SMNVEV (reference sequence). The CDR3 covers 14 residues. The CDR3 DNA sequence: TGTGCCAGCAGTTTATATAGCGGAAAAGAGACCCAGTACTTC. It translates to CASSLYSGKETQYF.

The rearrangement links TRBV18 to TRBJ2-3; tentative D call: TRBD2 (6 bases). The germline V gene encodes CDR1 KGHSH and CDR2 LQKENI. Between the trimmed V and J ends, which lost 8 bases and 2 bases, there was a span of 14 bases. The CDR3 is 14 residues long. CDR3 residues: CASQKSGVTDTQYF. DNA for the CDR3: TGTGCCAGCCAGAAATCGGGGGTCACAGATACGCAGTATTTT.

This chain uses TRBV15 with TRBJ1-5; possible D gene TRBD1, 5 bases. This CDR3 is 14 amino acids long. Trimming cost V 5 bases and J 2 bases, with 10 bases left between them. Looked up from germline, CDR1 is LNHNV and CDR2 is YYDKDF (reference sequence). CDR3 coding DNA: TGTGCCACCAGCGCCATACAGGGCAATCAGCCCCAGCATTTT. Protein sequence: CATSAIQGNQPQHF.

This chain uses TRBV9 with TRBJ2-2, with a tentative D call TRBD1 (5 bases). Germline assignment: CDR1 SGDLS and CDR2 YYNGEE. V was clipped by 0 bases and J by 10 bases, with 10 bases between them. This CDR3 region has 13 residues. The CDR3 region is CASSVGGAEELFF. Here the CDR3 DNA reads TGTGCCAGCAGCGTAGGTGGGGCCGAGGAGCTGTTTTTT.

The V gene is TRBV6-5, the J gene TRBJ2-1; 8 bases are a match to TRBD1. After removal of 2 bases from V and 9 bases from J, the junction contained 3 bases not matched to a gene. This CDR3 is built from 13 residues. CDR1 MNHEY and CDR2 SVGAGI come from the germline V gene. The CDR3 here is CASSYTGGFEQFF. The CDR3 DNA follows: TGTGCCAGCAGTTACACAGGGGGGTTTGAGCAGTTCTTC.

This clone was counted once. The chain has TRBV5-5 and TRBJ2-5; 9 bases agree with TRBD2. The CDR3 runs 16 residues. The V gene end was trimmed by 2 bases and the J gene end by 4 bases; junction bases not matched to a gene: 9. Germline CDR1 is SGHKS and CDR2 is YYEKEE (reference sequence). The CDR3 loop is CASSFSLAGSRETQYF. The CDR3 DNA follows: TGTGCCAGCAGCTTTTCGCTAGCGGGATCGAGAGAGACCCAGTACTTC.

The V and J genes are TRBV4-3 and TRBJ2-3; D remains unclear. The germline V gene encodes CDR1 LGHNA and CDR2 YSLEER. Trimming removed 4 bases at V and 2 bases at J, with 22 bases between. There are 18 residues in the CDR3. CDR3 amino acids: CASSRSLSPRTHTDTQYF. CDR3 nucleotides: TGCGCCAGCAGCCGTTCATTATCCCCGAGAACCCACACAGATACGCAGTATTTT.

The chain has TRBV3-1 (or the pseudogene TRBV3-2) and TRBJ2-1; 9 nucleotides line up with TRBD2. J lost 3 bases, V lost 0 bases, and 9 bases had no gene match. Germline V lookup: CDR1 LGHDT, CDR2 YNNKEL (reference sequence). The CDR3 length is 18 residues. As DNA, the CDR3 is TGTGCCAGCAGCCAAGATCCTCAGCGGGAGGATCTCTACAATGAGCAGTTCTTC. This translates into CASSQDPQREDLYNEQFF.

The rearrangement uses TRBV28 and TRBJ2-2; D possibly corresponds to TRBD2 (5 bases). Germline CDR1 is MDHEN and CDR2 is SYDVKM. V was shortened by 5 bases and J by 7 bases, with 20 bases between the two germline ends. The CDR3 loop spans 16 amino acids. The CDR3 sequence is CASSRAGWRASGELFF. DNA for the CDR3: TGTGCCAGCAGTAGGGCCGGATGGCGGGCTAGCGGGGAGCTGTTTTTT.

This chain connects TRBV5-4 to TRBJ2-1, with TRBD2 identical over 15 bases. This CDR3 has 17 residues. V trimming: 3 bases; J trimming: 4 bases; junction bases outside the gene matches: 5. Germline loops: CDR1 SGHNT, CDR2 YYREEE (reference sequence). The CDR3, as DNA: TGTGCCAGCAGCTCGGGACTAGCGGGAGGTGCTTACAATGAGCAGTTCTTC. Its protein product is CASSSGLAGGAYNEQFF.

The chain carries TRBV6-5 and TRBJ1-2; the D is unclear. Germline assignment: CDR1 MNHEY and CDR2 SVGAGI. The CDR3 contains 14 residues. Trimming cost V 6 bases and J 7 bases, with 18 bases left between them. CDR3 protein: CASSHGEGLGGYTF. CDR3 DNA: TGTGCCAGCAGCCACGGGGAGGGTTTGGGTGGCTACACCTTC.

CDR3 nucleotides: TGCGCCAGCAGCTTGTCAGGGCAGTACACTGAAGCTTTCTTT. This sequence encodes CASSLSGQYTEAFF. The V gene is TRBV5-1, the J gene TRBJ1-1; TRBD1 is a possible D gene (5 bases). CDR1 is SGHRS, CDR2 YFSETQ, per germline. The CDR3 runs to 14 residues. Trimming removed 1 base at V and 3 bases at J, with 10 bases between. Complete variable domain (other parts from reference TRBV5-1 and TRBJ1-1): KAGVTQTPRYLIKTRGQQVTLSCSPISGHRSVSWYQQTPGQGLQFLFEYFSETQRNKGNFPGRFSGRQFSNSRSEMNVSTLELGDSALYLCASSLSGQYTEAFFGQGTRLTVV.

CDR3 nucleotide sequence: TGTGCCAGCAGTGTTAATTGGGACATGAACACTGAAGCTTTCTTT. It is translated as CASSVNWDMNTEAFF. V is TRBV2 and J is TRBJ1-1, with D possibly matching TRBD1 (6 bases). The CDR3 has 15 amino acids. The V gene lost 4 bases and the J gene lost 0 bases, with 12 bases spanning the gap. CDR1 is SNHLY and CDR2 is FYNNEI in the germline V gene.

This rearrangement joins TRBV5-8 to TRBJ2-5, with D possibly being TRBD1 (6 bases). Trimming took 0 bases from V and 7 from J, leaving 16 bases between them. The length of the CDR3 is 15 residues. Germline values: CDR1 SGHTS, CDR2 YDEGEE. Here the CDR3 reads CASSLAAGLRGTQYF. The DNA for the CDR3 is TGTGCCAGCAGCTTGGCCGCGGGCCTCAGGGGGACCCAGTACTTC.

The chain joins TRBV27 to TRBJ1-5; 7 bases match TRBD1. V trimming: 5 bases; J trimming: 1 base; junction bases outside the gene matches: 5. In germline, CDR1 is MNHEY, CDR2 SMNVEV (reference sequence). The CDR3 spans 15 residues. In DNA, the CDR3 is TGTGCCAGCAGTCCCACGACAGGGAGCAATCAGCCCCAGCATTTT. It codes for CASSPTTGSNQPQHF.

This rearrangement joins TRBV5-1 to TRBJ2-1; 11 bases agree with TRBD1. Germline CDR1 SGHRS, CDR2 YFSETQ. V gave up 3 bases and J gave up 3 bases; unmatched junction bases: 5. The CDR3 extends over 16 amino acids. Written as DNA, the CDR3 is TGCGCCAGCAGCTGGTTTGGGACAGGGGGCTACAATGAGCAGTTCTTC. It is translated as CASSWFGTGGYNEQFF.

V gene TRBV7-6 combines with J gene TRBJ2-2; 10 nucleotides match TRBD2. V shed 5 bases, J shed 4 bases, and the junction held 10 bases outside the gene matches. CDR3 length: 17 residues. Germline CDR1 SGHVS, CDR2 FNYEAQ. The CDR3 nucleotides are TGTGCCAGCAGCCCTCGGACTAGCGGAGTAATCACCGGGGAGCTGTTTTTT. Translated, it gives CASSPRTSGVITGELFF.

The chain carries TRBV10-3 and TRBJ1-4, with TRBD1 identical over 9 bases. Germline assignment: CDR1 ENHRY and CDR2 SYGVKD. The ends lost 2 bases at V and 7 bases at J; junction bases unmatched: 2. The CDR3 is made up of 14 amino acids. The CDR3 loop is CAISEGQGSEKLFF. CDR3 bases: TGTGCCATCAGTGAGGGACAGGGGAGTGAAAAACTGTTTTTT.